This T cell receptor beta chain stems from a study of Ad26.COV2.S vaccination and SARS-CoV-2 variants. The treatment denotes: 15 to 20 received Ad26.COV2.S at low or high dose, single or two shots; a few received placebo; per-sample allocation not given. Day 63 after the first injection of vaccine or placebo was the sampling time. Here immunoSEQ multiplex PCR was the method, and the copy in TCRdb shows in-frame clones only, minus some. The sample shows 400,000 to 450,000 clones, 92% of them seen only once. The CDR3 extends over 14 amino acids. Germline CDR1 reads SGHNT; CDR2 reads YYREEE (reference sequence). With 2 bases removed from V and 0 bases from J, the gap between germline ends came to 8 bases.

The sample was peripheral blood, taken in a trial of Ad26.COV2.S vaccine versus placebo. The sequence came from a person between 18 and 65 years old who received the Ad26.COV2.S COVID-19 vaccine or a placebo. V gene TRBV5-4 combines with J gene TRBJ1-2; possible D gene TRBD1, 5 bases. The CDR3 nucleotides read TGTGCCAGCAGCTTTAGGGGATCTAACTATGGCTACACCTTC. It yields the protein CASSFRGSNYGYTF. Complete variable domain (other parts from reference TRBV5-4 and TRBJ1-2): ETGVTQSPTHLIKTRGQQVTLRCSSQSGHNTVSWYQQALGQGPQFIFQYYREEENGRGNFPPRFSGLQFPNYSSELNVNALELDDSALYLCASSFRGSNYGYTFGSGTRLTVV.